The 27 T cell receptor beta chains reported below all come from one sample, sequenced in a study of CD8 T cells in ankylosing spondylitis. A single record per CDR3 protein comes from TCRdb applying MiXCR to the 5' RACE reads. The table has approximately 60,000 distinct CDR3 sequences, under 7.5% seen once. The sample comprised synovial fluid, either unsorted or a sorted T cell fraction (not recorded which). The receptors derive from a male donor with ankylosing spondylitis.

This clonotype was observed at least ten times. The chain carries TRBV11-3 and TRBJ2-7, with TRBD1 matching over 8 bases. Unmatched junction bases numbered 8, after V lost 4 bases and J lost 3 bases. The CDR3 runs to 15 residues. The germline CDR1 and CDR2 sequences are SGHNT and YENEEA. CDR3 loop: CASSWGPTGDYEQYF. The CDR3 DNA follows: TGTGCCAGCAGCTGGGGTCCGACAGGGGACTACGAGCAGTACTTC.

In this sample, this clonotype turned up many times. V gene TRBV20-1 combines with J gene TRBJ2-1, with TRBD1 identical over 7 bases. Per the germline V gene, CDR1 is DFQATT and CDR2 is SNEGSKA (reference sequence). J lost 3 bases, V lost 3 bases, and 5 bases had no gene match. The CDR3 has 14 residues. DNA of the CDR3: TGCAGTGCTAGTGTACCAGGGGGCTACAATGAGCAGTTCTTC. This sequence encodes CSASVPGGYNEQFF.

The genes are TRBV10-3 and TRBJ1-3; D is unresolved. Germline-derived CDR1 and CDR2 are ENHRY and SYGVKD. Deletions cut 3 bases from V and 9 bases from J, with 15 bases between. This CDR3 region has 14 residues. This chain's CDR3 is CAISERWTGRTIYF. The CDR3 DNA reads as TGTGCCATCAGTGAAAGATGGACTGGACGCACCATATATTTT.

The sample holds many counts of this clonotype. The chain recombines TRBV18 with TRBJ1-4; 7 bases line up with TRBD1. Looked up from germline, CDR1 is KGHSH and CDR2 is LQKENI. The CDR3 sequence is 15 residues long. J gave up 5 bases and V 6 bases, and 9 bases lay outside the gene matches. The CDR3 sequence: CASSPRTGSNEKLFF. CDR3 DNA: TGTGCCAGCTCTCCGCGGACAGGCTCGAATGAAAAACTGTTTTTT.

For the CDR3, the DNA is TGCAGTGCCCCCGGGACTAGCGGGAGGGTTAACCCCCCGAATGAGCAGTTCTTC. Translating it yields CSAPGTSGRVNPPNEQFF. The genes are TRBV20-1 and TRBJ2-1, with TRBD2 matching 16 bases. The V gene end was trimmed by 6 bases and the J gene end by 7 bases; junction bases not matched to a gene: 15. The CDR3 contains 18 residues. CDR1 and CDR2 (germline): DFQATT, SNEGSKA (reference sequence).

This clonotype was counted only a few times. The junction departs from germline at one end; a sequencing error may be responsible. This chain connects TRBV27 to TRBJ1-2, with 10 bases fitting TRBD1. CDR1 is MNHEY and CDR2 is SMNVEV in the germline V gene (reference sequence). The CDR3 has 15 amino acids. As DNA, the CDR3 is TGTGCCAGCCGTTTCCTGACAGGGGGCGACTATGGCTACACCTTC. Its protein is CASRFLTGGDYGYTF.

This clonotype showed up many times. The chain joins TRBV12-3 or TRBV12-4 to TRBJ2-1, with 12 bases aligning to TRBD2. The CDR3 length is 15 residues. V gave up 3 bases and J gave up 9 bases; unmatched junction bases: 6. CDR3 nucleotides: TGTGCCAGCAGTTTCCTAGCGGGAGGGCCGGGTGAGCAGTTCTTC. Translation: CASSFLAGGPGEQFF.

The chain uses TRBV7-6 and TRBJ2-5, with 9 bases matching TRBD2. The J segment lost 4 bases and the V segment lost 10 bases, leaving 16 bases of the junction unmatched. The CDR3 contains 16 residues. The V gene's germline CDR1 is SGHVS and CDR2 FNYEAQ. CDR3 in DNA: TGTGCCACCCAGTTGGGGGCGGGAGGGCCATCAGAGACCCAGTACTTC. The encoded protein is CATQLGAGGPSETQYF.

This clonotype was observed once. This chain joins TRBV20-1 and TRBJ2-3, with 16 nucleotides matching TRBD2. Unmatched junction bases numbered 6, after V lost 5 bases and J lost 1 base. CDR1 DFQATT and CDR2 SNEGSKA come from the germline V gene (reference sequence). The CDR3 runs to 17 residues. CDR3 nucleotides: TGCAGTGCTGTGCCGGGACTAGCGGGAGGGGGCACAGATACGCAGTATTTT. Translated: CSAVPGLAGGGTDTQYF.

This clonotype was counted a few times. For the CDR3, the DNA is TGTGCCAGCAGTTTAAGGGGAACGGCCGGGGAGCAGTACTTC. Its protein is CASSLRGTAGEQYF. The chain uses TRBV12-3 or TRBV12-4 and TRBJ2-7; TRBD1 is a possible D gene (5 bases). With 2 bases removed from V and 7 bases from J, the gap between germline ends came to 15 bases. The CDR3 spans 14 residues.

This clonotype was counted only a few times. The chain has TRBV14 and TRBJ2-2; no clear D gene. CDR1 and CDR2 from the germline V gene are SGHDN and FVKESK. CDR3 size: 13 residues. With 0 bases removed from V and 4 bases from J, the gap between germline ends came to 3 bases. In DNA, the CDR3 is TGTGCCAGCAGCCAAGACCTCACCGGGGAGCTGTTTTTT. Its protein product is CASSQDLTGELFF. The full variable domain, completed using reference TRBV14 and TRBJ2-2, is EAGVTQFPSHSVIEKGQTVTLRCDPISGHDNLYWYRRVMGKEIKFLLHFVKESKQDESGMPNNRFLAERTGGTYSTLKVQPAELEDSGVYFCASSQDLTGELFFGEGSRLTVL.

This clonotype was recorded many times. The gene calls are TRBV20-1 and TRBJ2-5; D gene ambiguous. From germline, CDR1 is DFQATT and CDR2 SNEGSKA (reference sequence). Deletions cut 4 bases from V and 7 bases from J, with 16 bases between. This CDR3 spans 13 amino acids. The DNA for the CDR3 is TGCAGTGCTATCGAACTTTCTAAACCGACCCAGTACTTC. It is translated as CSAIELSKPTQYF.

This clonotype has a handful of counts. V usage is TRBV27 and J usage is TRBJ1-1; D is undetermined. Germline V lookup: CDR1 MNHEY, CDR2 SMNVEV (reference sequence). The CDR3 extends over 12 amino acids. The germline V and J ends were trimmed by 1 base and 8 bases, with 8 bases remaining between them. CDR3 sequence: CASSLLPGEAFF. For the CDR3, the DNA is TGTGCCAGCAGTTTATTACCAGGAGAAGCTTTCTTT.

This clonotype was detected many times. The chain is built from TRBV29-1 and TRBJ1-2; 7 bases align to TRBD1. J gave up 4 bases and V 8 bases, and 7 bases lay outside the gene matches. Germline loops: CDR1 SQVTM, CDR2 ANQGSEA. CDR3 length: 12 amino acids. The CDR3 DNA is TGCAGCTCCTGGGGGACAGCCTATGGCTACACCTTC. Protein product: CSSWGTAYGYTF.

This chain uses TRBV2 with TRBJ1-1, with 9 bases fitting TRBD1. Trimming removed 6 bases from V and 4 bases from J; junction bases left unmatched: 12. CDR1 SNHLY and CDR2 FYNNEI come from the germline V gene. CDR3 length: 16 residues. The CDR3 DNA sequence: TGTGCCAGCAGCCAAAACCGGGGACAGGGAGGCACTGAAGCTTTCTTT. Protein: CASSQNRGQGGTEAFF.

The J gene is TRBJ2-2, the V gene TRBV11-3, with TRBD2 matching 9 bases. This CDR3 comprises 15 residues. The V segment lost 5 bases and the J segment 4 bases; nucleotides outside the gene matches: 5. Germline CDR1 reads SGHNT; CDR2 reads YENEEA. CDR3 DNA: TGTGCCAGCAGCAAGGCGGGAGGGTCCACCGGGGAGCTGTTTTTT. Translated: CASSKAGGSTGELFF.

This clonotype was detected a few times. This chain connects TRBV20-1 to TRBJ1-1; 7 nucleotides match TRBD1. CDR1 and CDR2 from the germline V gene are DFQATT and SNEGSKA (reference sequence). After removal of 5 bases from V and 1 base from J, the junction contained 7 bases not matched to a gene. The CDR3 is made up of 14 amino acids. CDR3 in DNA: TGCAGTGCTCATTCCGACAGGGCGAACACTGAAGCTTTCTTT. Encoded protein: CSAHSDRANTEAFF.

The sample holds a few counts of this clonotype. This sequence joins TRBV19 and TRBJ2-7; perhaps TRBD2 as D (6 bases). The germline gives CDR1 LNHDA, CDR2 SQIVND (reference sequence). The CDR3 runs to 15 residues. The germline V and J ends were trimmed by 3 bases and 6 bases, with 18 bases remaining between them. In DNA, the CDR3 is TGTGCCAGTAGTATGGCGGGGCGGGATATTGGCGAGCAGTACTTC. The encoded protein is CASSMAGRDIGEQYF.

The chain carries TRBV6-1 and TRBJ1-1; 7 nucleotides match TRBD1. Germline lookup yields CDR1 MNHNS and CDR2 SASEGT. Trimming cost V 7 bases and J 4 bases; bases outside gene matches: 9. CDR3 size: 14 residues. The CDR3 bases are TGTGCCAGCAATCTAGGGGGCGCGGGCACTGAAGCTTTCTTT. Translating it yields CASNLGGAGTEAFF.

This clonotype was recorded many times. The chain is built from TRBV19 and TRBJ1-2; no firm D call. V was clipped by 3 bases and J by 4 bases, with 6 bases between them. The CDR3 length is 12 residues. Per the germline V gene, CDR1 is LNHDA and CDR2 is SQIVND (reference sequence). The CDR3 loop is CASSMQSYGYTF. The CDR3, as DNA: TGTGCCAGTAGTATGCAGAGCTATGGCTACACCTTC.

The gene calls are TRBV20-1 and TRBJ2-5, with D possibly being TRBD2 (7 bases). V lost 6 bases, J lost 5 bases, and 19 bases lay in between. CDR1 and CDR2 from the germline V gene are DFQATT and SNEGSKA (reference sequence). This CDR3 comprises 14 residues. CDR3 in amino acids: CSAQKGGGLETQYF. The CDR3 DNA sequence: TGCAGTGCCCAGAAGGGGGGAGGGCTGGAGACCCAGTACTTC.

Ten or more counts support this clonotype. The rearrangement uses TRBV11-3 and TRBJ2-2; 8 positions agree with TRBD2. CDR3 length equals 18 residues. Germline-derived CDR1 and CDR2 are SGHNT and YENEEA. V trimming: 5 bases; J trimming: 2 bases; junction bases outside the gene matches: 13. The CDR3 nucleotides are TGTGCCAGCAGCGGGGGGGGCCAGCGGGAGCGAAACACCGGGGAGCTGTTTTTT. It is translated as CASSGGGQRERNTGELFF. Drawing the rest from reference TRBV11-3 and TRBJ2-2, the complete variable domain is EAGVVQSPRYKIIEKKQPVAFWCNPISGHNTLYWYLQNLGQGPELLIRYENEEAVDDSQLPKDRFSAERLKGVDSTLKIQPAELGDSAVYLCASSGGGQRERNTGELFFGEGSRLTVL.

This clonotype has at least ten counts. The J gene is TRBJ1-5, the V gene TRBV10-2; D is perhaps TRBD1 (5 bases). CDR1 and CDR2 (germline): WSHSY, SAAADI. This CDR3 region has 13 residues. V lost 0 bases and J 9 bases, leaving 9 bases between the germline ends. This chain's CDR3 is CASSESAGGPQHF. CDR3 bases: TGCGCCAGCAGTGAGTCCGCCGGGGGGCCCCAGCATTTT.

This clonotype was detected many times. The rearrangement joins TRBV12-3 or TRBV12-4 to TRBJ1-2, with 10 nucleotides matching TRBD1. V lost 3 bases to trimming and J lost 7 bases; unmatched junction nucleotides: 2. The CDR3 has 13 residues. The CDR3 nucleotides read TGTGCCAGCAGTTTCCGGACAGGGGGTGGCTACACCTTC. Its protein is CASSFRTGGGYTF.

This clonotype was seen at least ten times. This sequence joins TRBV9 and TRBJ2-1; D gene ambiguous. Trimming stripped 5 bases from V and 9 bases from J, with 12 bases between. The CDR3 spans 12 residues. In germline, CDR1 is SGDLS, CDR2 YYNGEE. The CDR3 protein is CASSLVGGEQFF. The CDR3 DNA follows: TGTGCCAGCAGTCTTGTAGGTGGTGAGCAGTTCTTC.

At least ten counts were recorded for this clonotype. This rearrangement joins TRBV10-3 to TRBJ2-5; D might be TRBD2 (5 bases). The V and J ends lost 3 bases and 2 bases respectively, with 13 bases between them. The CDR3 loop spans 15 amino acids. Germline CDR1 reads ENHRY; CDR2 reads SYGVKD. This chain's CDR3 is CAISDGAASQETQYF. CDR3 sequence (DNA): TGTGCCATCAGTGACGGAGCGGCGTCACAAGAGACCCAGTACTTC.

There are many counts of this clonotype. The genes are TRBV7-2 and TRBJ2-7; D remains ambiguous. Germline lookup yields CDR1 SGHTA and CDR2 FQGNSA. This CDR3 comprises 13 residues. The V and J ends lost 6 bases and 3 bases respectively, with 12 bases between them. The CDR3, as DNA: TGTGCCAGCAGAACACAGTTTAGCTACGAGCAGTACTTC. Protein product: CASRTQFSYEQYF.